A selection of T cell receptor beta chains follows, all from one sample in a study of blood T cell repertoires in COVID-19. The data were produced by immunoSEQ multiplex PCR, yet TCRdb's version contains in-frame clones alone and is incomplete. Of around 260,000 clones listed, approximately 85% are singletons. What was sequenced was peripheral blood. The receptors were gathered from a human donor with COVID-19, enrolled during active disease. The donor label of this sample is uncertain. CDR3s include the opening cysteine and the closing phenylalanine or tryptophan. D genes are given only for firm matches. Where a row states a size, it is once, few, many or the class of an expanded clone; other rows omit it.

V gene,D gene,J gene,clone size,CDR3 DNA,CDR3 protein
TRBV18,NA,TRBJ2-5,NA,TGTGCCAGCTCACCACCCACTAGAATGGAGACCCAGTACTTC,CASSPPTRMETQYF
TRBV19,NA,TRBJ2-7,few,TGTGCCAGTAGGACACAGGGCGCGGACGAGCAGTACTTC,CASRTQGADEQYF
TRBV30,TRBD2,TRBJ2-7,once,TGTGCCGGGACTAGGGGGACCTACGAGCAGTACTTC,CAGTRGTYEQYF
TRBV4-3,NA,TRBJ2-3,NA,TGCGCCAGCAGCCAAGATTGGGGCGGAGCAGATACGCAGTATTTT,CASSQDWGGADTQYF
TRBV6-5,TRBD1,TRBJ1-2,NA,TGTGCCAGCAGCCAGCCTGGACAGGGGAACTATGGCTACACCTTC,CASSQPGQGNYGYTF
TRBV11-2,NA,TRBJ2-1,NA,NA,CASSRLAGDFGNEQFF
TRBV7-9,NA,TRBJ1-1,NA,TGTGCCAGCAGCCAATGGCGGGTCGGAGCTTTCTTT,CASSQWRVGAFF
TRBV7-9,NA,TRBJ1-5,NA,TGTGCCAGCAGCTTACAGGGGAGCAATCAGCCCCAGCATTTT,CASSLQGSNQPQHF
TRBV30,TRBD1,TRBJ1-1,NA,TGTGCCTGGAGTTTGGCGGGACAGTCCAAAGCTTTCTTT,CAWSLAGQSKAFF
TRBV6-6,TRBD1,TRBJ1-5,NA,TGTGCCAGCAGTGAGACAGGGAATCAGCCCCAGCATTTT,CASSETGNQPQHF
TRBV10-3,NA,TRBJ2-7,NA,TGTGCCATCAGTGATCAGGGCCGCTACGAGCAGTACTTC,CAISDQGRYEQYF
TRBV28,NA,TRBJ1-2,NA,TGTGCCAGCAGGAAACAGGGAAATTATGGCTACACCTTC,CASRKQGNYGYTF
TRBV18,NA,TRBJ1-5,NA,TGTGCCAGCTCACCTGGGACTCTTAATCAGCCCCAGCATTTT,CASSPGTLNQPQHF
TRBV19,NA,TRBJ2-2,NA,TGTGCCAGTAGTCAGGGTAGGAACACCGGGGAGCTGTTTTTT,CASSQGRNTGELFF
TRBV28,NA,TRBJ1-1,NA,TGTGCCAGCATGGGCCCACGTAGGTGGACTGAAGCTTTCTTT,CASMGPRRWTEAFF
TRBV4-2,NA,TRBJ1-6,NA,TGTGCCAGCAGTCTCTCGGCGGATAATTCACCCCTCCACTTT,CASSLSADNSPLHF
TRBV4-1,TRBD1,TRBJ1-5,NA,TGCGCCAGCAGCCAGAGACAGGGGTACGGCAATCAGCCCCAGCATTTT,CASSQRQGYGNQPQHF
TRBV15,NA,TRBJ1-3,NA,TGTGCCACCAGCAGAGAAGGAACAGGGCGCTCTGGAAACACCATATATTTT,CATSREGTGRSGNTIYF
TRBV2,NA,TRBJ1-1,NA,TGTGCCAGCAGTTTACAGGGTGCCGACACTGAAGCTTTCTTT,CASSLQGADTEAFF
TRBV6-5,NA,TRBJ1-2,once,TGTGCCAGCAGTTACGGACAGAACTATGGCTACACCTTC,CASSYGQNYGYTF
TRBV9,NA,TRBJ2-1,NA,TGTGCCAGCAGCCCCCGAACGGGAGAGAGTGAGCAGTTCTTC,CASSPRTGESEQFF
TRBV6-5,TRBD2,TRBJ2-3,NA,TGTGCCAGCAGTTACTCGTCTAGCGGGACAGATACGCAGTATTTT,CASSYSSSGTDTQYF
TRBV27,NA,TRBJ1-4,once,TGTGCCAGTGCTCAGGGTTATAATGAAAAACTGTTTTTT,CASAQGYNEKLFF